The rows below give T cell receptor beta chains drawn from one sample of a study of lymphopenia after photon versus proton radiotherapy. The data were produced by immunoSEQ multiplex PCR, yet TCRdb's version contains in-frame clones alone and is incomplete. Among under 20,000 clones listed, more than 85% were seen once. This material consisted of peripheral blood, taken from a patient treated with proton-based radiotherapy. These receptors originate from a man aged 70-80 years with pancreatic cancer. Each CDR3 is given with its conserved first and last residue. The D gene is left open where the match is weak. Not all rows give a size; the values are once, few, many and, for expanded clones, a class.

CDR3aa: CASESRDSGHTEAFF
CDR3nt: TGTGCCAGCGAATCGAGGGACAGCGGGCACACTGAAGCTTTCTTT
j_gene: TRBJ1-1
abundance: .
d_gene: TRBD1
v_gene: TRBV6-6

CDR3aa: CAWSWGAREKLFF
CDR3nt: TGTGCCTGGAGTTGGGGGGCGCGGGAAAAACTGTTTTTT
j_gene: TRBJ1-4
abundance: .
d_gene: .
v_gene: TRBV30

CDR3aa: CASSGTTGGGSGYTF
CDR3nt: TGTGCCAGCAGCGGCACCACAGGGGGCGGTTCAGGCTACACCTTC
j_gene: TRBJ1-2
abundance: .
d_gene: TRBD1
v_gene: TRBV9

CDR3aa: CASSSPDTANYGYTF
CDR3nt: TGTGCCAGCAGCTCCCCTGACACGGCTAACTATGGCTACACCTTC
j_gene: TRBJ1-2
abundance: .
d_gene: .
v_gene: TRBV7-9

CDR3aa: CASSVQSSGNTIYF
CDR3nt: TGTGCCAGCAGTGTTCAGAGCTCTGGAAACACCATATATTTT
j_gene: TRBJ1-3
abundance: once
d_gene: .
v_gene: TRBV6-1

CDR3aa: CASSELGGTAYEQYF
CDR3nt: TGCGCCAGCAGTGAGTTGGGGGGAACGGCCTACGAGCAGTACTTC
j_gene: TRBJ2-7
abundance: .
d_gene: .
v_gene: TRBV10-2

CDR3aa: CASSSGQGHNEQFF
CDR3nt: TGTGCCAGCAGCTCCGGACAGGGGCATAATGAGCAGTTCTTC
j_gene: TRBJ2-1
abundance: .
d_gene: TRBD1
v_gene: TRBV7-3

CDR3aa: CASSSNGGGYTF
CDR3nt: TGTGCCAGCAGTTCAAACGGGGGTGGCTACACCTTC
j_gene: TRBJ1-2
abundance: .
d_gene: .
v_gene: TRBV27

CDR3aa: CSVVGQGQEQFF
CDR3nt: TGCAGCGTTGTGGGGCAGGGGCAGGAGCAGTTCTTC
j_gene: TRBJ2-1
abundance: .
d_gene: .
v_gene: TRBV29-1

CDR3aa: CASSQGTGLLNQPQHF
CDR3nt: TGTGCCAGCAGTCAAGGGACAGGGCTACTCAATCAGCCCCAGCATTTT
j_gene: TRBJ1-5
abundance: .
d_gene: TRBD1
v_gene: TRBV28

CDR3aa: CASTQARAEAFF
CDR3nt: TGTGCCAGCACTCAAGCGCGGGCTGAAGCTTTCTTT
j_gene: TRBJ1-1
abundance: .
d_gene: .
v_gene: TRBV2

CDR3aa: CASSIETGQVKETQYF
CDR3nt: TGTGCCAGTAGTATAGAGACGGGACAAGTGAAAGAGACCCAGTACTTC
j_gene: TRBJ2-5
abundance: .
d_gene: .
v_gene: TRBV19

CDR3aa: CASSHGDRAQETQYF
CDR3nt: TGTGCCAGCAGCCACGGGGACAGGGCTCAAGAGACCCAGTACTTC
j_gene: TRBJ2-5
abundance: .
d_gene: TRBD1
v_gene: TRBV4-2

CDR3aa: CASNSRQGQLAEAFF
CDR3nt: TGTGCCAGTAATTCCCGACAGGGTCAATTGGCTGAAGCTTTCTTT
j_gene: TRBJ1-1
abundance: .
d_gene: TRBD1
v_gene: TRBV19

CDR3aa: CASSLESPGFSTDTQYF
CDR3nt: TGCGCCAGCAGCTTGGAATCCCCAGGGTTCTCCACAGATACGCAGTATTTT
j_gene: TRBJ2-3
abundance: .
d_gene: .
v_gene: TRBV5-1

CDR3aa: CAITRQENTEAFF
CDR3nt: TGTGCCATCACCCGACAGGAGAACACTGAAGCTTTCTTT
j_gene: TRBJ1-1
abundance: .
d_gene: .
v_gene: TRBV10-3

CDR3aa: CASRKQGAYEKLFF
CDR3nt: TGTGCCAGCAGAAAACAGGGGGCGTATGAAAAACTGTTTTTT
j_gene: TRBJ1-4
abundance: once
d_gene: TRBD1
v_gene: TRBV5-8